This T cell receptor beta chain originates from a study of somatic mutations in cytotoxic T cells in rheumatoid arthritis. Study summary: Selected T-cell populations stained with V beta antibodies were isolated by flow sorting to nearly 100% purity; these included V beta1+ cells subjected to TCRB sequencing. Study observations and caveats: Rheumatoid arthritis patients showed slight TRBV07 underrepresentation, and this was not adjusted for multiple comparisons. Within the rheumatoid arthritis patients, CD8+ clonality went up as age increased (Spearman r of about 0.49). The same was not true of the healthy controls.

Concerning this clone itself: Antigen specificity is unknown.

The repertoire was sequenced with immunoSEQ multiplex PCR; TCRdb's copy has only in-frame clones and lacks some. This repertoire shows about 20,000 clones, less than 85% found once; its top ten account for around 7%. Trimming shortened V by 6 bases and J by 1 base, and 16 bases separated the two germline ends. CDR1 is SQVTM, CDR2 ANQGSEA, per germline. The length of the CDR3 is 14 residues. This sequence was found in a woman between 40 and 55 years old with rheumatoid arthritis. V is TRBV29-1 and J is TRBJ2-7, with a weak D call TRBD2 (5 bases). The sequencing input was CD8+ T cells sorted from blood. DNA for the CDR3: TGCAGCGTGGTCTGGACGGGGATGTCCTACGAGCAGTACTTC. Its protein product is CSVVWTGMSYEQYF.